This T cell receptor beta chain comes out of a study of T-cell reconstitution after alpha-beta-depleted transplantation in children. A library of TCRbeta sequences, prepared with unique molecular identifiers, was generated. MiXCR was run by TCRdb on the PCR reads, yielding one entry per CDR3 protein. This sample has about 900,000 distinct CDR3 sequences, with about 30% found just once. This CDR3 region has 15 residues. Germline V lookup: CDR1 LNHNV, CDR2 YYDKDF (reference sequence). V lost 3 bases to trimming and J lost 4 bases; unmatched junction nucleotides: 7. The sample was PBMCs, mostly from graft donor cells, taken 360 days after TCRalphabeta/CD19-depleted stem cell transplant. V gene TRBV15 combines with J gene TRBJ1-2, with 8 bases that match TRBD1. The TCR originated in a boy younger than two who had a stem cell transplant for SCID, so the T cells may come from the graft donor. The DNA of the CDR3 is TGTGCCACCAGCAGGTCGACAGGGGACTTCTATGGCTACACCTTC. Protein product: CATSRSTGDFYGYTF.